This T cell receptor (beta chain) was observed in a study of CD8 T cells in Susac syndrome. It was with random hexamers that 0.5 to 1 ug RNA was reverse transcribed. The authors amplified TCR beta CDR3 across 54 Vbeta and 13 Jbeta using immunoSEQ multiplex PCR. Each CDR3 protein gets one entry after TCRdb re-called the immunoSEQ multiplex PCR reads with MiXCR. The sample yields roughly 150,000 distinct CDR3 sequences, nearly 97% seen once. Whole-study results and caveats: In its TCR sequencing and HLA analysis, the study acknowledged that the number of individuals was relatively small.

The study sequenced TCR beta in blood CD8+ and CD4+ T cells. While CD8+ and CD4+ T cells were isolated negatively, TEMRA cells were enriched by FACS. Regarding this clonotype: Its cognate antigen is unknown.

The germline V gene has CDR1 DFQATT and CDR2 SNEGSKA (reference sequence). The V gene end was trimmed by 0 bases and the J gene end by 3 bases; junction bases not matched to a gene: 6. The CDR3 loop spans 15 amino acids. The chain links TRBV20-1 to TRBJ1-1; TRBD1 matches 8 bases. The source is a human donor with multiple sclerosis. The sequenced material came from CD8+ T cells from PBMCs. In DNA form, the CDR3 reads TGCAGTGCTAGAGATCTGGGACAGGTATACACTGAAGCTTTCTTT. Translation: CSARDLGQVYTEAFF.